This T cell receptor beta chain was sequenced during a study of blood T cell repertoires in COVID-19. Germline V gene lookup returns CDR1 SGHVS and CDR2 FQNEAQ. The trim removed 5 bases at V and 3 bases at J, leaving 13 bases unmatched. The CDR3 has 18 amino acids. Self-reported history from a screening survey and questionnaire set each donor's cohort. Sequenced by immunoSEQ multiplex PCR; TCRdb stores in-frame clones only, minus some. The table includes roughly 330,000 clones, about 89% detected once. Sequencing was done on a sample of PBMCs or T cells enriched from blood (not recorded which). The rearrangement joins TRBV7-8 to TRBJ1-2; the match to TRBD1 covers 12 bases. The receptor's source is a woman aged 30 to 39 who had recovered from COVID-19. This chain's CDR3 is CASSHHTGTGGVHYGYTF. In DNA, the CDR3 is TGTGCCAGCAGCCACCACACCGGGACAGGGGGCGTTCACTATGGCTACACCTTC.